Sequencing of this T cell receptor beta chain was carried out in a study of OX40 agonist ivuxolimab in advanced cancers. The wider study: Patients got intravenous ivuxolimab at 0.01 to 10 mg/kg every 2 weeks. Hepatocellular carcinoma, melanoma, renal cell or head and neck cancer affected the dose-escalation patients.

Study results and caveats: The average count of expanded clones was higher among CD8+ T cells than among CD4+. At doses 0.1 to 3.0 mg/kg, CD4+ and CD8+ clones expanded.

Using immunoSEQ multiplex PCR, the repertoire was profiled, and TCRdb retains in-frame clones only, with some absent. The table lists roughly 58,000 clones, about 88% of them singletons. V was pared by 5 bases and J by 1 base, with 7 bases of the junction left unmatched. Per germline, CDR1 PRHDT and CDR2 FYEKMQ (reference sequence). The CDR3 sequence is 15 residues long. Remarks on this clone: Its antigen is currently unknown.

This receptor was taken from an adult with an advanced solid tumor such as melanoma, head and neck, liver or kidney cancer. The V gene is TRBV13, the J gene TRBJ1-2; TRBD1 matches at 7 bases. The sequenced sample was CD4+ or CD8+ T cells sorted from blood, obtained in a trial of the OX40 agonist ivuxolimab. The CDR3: CASSPRQGVNYGYTF. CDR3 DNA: TGTGCCAGCAGCCCGAGACAGGGAGTTAACTATGGCTACACCTTC.